The clone carrying this T cell receptor (beta chain) was observed at least ten times. These data come from a study of T cells in Graves' hyperthyroidism and ophthalmopathy. CDR3 length: 13 residues. V gave up 6 bases and J gave up 7 bases, with 12 bases separating them. Template material for amplifying TCR beta CDR3 regions consisted of RNA transcripts. The primer set for the first-round RT-PCR of the TCR CDR3 was HTBI. Each CDR3 protein is one row after TCRdb ran MiXCR on the multiplex PCR reads. The table lists under 400,000 distinct CDR3 sequences, roughly 20% of them singletons. The TCR originated in a woman between 40 and 50 years old with Graves' ophthalmopathy. The J gene is TRBJ2-2, the V gene TRBV12-3 or TRBV12-4; TRBD2 is a possible D gene (5 bases). Sequencing was done on a sample of blood. This CDR3 is CASSTLEGGELFF. The CDR3 DNA sequence: TGTGCCAGCAGCACCCTAGAGGGCGGGGAGCTGTTTTTT.